The 15 T cell receptor beta chains in this list originate from one sample, sequenced in a study of identical twins. TCRdb ran MiXCR on the 5' RACE reads and lists one entry per CDR3 protein. The sample has 1.5 million to 2 million distinct CDR3 sequences, roughly 35% seen once. Sequencing input: cord blood. The receptors here all came from a newborn girl in good health.

This clonotype has a count of ten or more. The genes are TRBV28 and TRBJ2-7; no reliable D call. The length of the CDR3 is 13 residues. V was trimmed by 7 bases and J by 0 bases, leaving 10 bases between them. Germline CDR1 is MDHEN and CDR2 is SYDVKM. The CDR3 sequence is CASKGWSSYEQYF. Written as DNA, the CDR3 is TGTGCCAGCAAGGGATGGAGCTCCTACGAGCAGTACTTC.

The gene calls are TRBV20-1 and TRBJ2-1; D call uncertain. Looked up from germline, CDR1 is DFQATT and CDR2 is SNEGSKA (reference sequence). This CDR3 has 12 amino acids. The germline V and J ends were trimmed by 3 bases and 12 bases, with 15 bases remaining between them. The CDR3 spells CSARVANEPQFF. The CDR3 DNA follows: TGCAGTGCTAGGGTCGCAAATGAGCCGCAGTTCTTC.

This clonotype came up a few times. The J gene is TRBJ2-3, the V gene TRBV20-1; D may be TRBD1 (6 bases). The CDR3 runs to 15 residues. Germline V gene lookup returns CDR1 DFQATT and CDR2 SNEGSKA (reference sequence). Trimming shortened V by 1 base and J by 4 bases, and 15 bases separated the two germline ends. In DNA, the CDR3 is TGCAGTGCTAGAGCCTCACAGGGTTTTGCAGATACGCAGTATTTT. As protein: CSARASQGFADTQYF.

This clonotype was seen repeatedly, ten times or more. The J gene is TRBJ1-2, the V gene TRBV24-1; D unresolved. This CDR3 is built from 12 residues. V lost 2 bases and J 4 bases, leaving 4 bases between the germline ends. Germline V lookup: CDR1 KGHDR, CDR2 SFDVKD. In DNA, the CDR3 is TGTGCCACCAGTGATTCAGGCTATGGCTACACCTTC. It yields the protein CATSDSGYGYTF.

V gene TRBV9 combines with J gene TRBJ2-1, with 7 bases lining up with TRBD2. The J call may not be correct, given that the DNA end is closer to TRBJ2-7. The CDR3 sequence is 15 residues long. Germline CDR1 SGDLS, CDR2 YYNGEE. CDR3 bases: TGTGCCAGCAGCGTGCGGAGCGGGATGTACAATGAGCAGTACTTC. Translating gives CASSVRSGMYNEQYF.

The chain combines TRBV10-3 with TRBJ2-1; D may correspond to TRBD1 or TRBD2 (5 bases each). The germline V gene encodes CDR1 ENHRY and CDR2 SYGVKD. The V end was cut by 5 bases, the J end by 16 bases, with 24 bases between. The CDR3 contains 14 residues. Written as DNA, the CDR3 is TGTGCCATCAGTTCCGGGGCCTTGAACACTGAAGCTTTCTTC. The encoded protein is CAISSGALNTEAFF.

As concerns this clonotype: This may be a read error, as it is one base from a much larger clone. This CDR3 is CASSGQVTGELFF. In nucleotides, the CDR3 is TGTGCCAGCAGTGGACAGGTCACCGGGGAGCTGTTTTTT. The chain is built from TRBV2 and TRBJ2-2; a possible D gene is TRBD1 (6 bases). The CDR3 has 13 residues. Germline V gene sequence: CDR1 SNHLY, CDR2 FYNNEI. Trimming removed 4 bases from V and 4 bases from J, with 7 bases in between.

The chain uses TRBV10-2 and TRBJ2-5; 9 bases fit TRBD1. The assigned J gene may be wrong: the sequence end matches TRBJ2-7 better. Germline V lookup: CDR1 WSHSY, CDR2 SAAADI. The CDR3 loop spans 13 amino acids. CDR3 sequence reads: CASMDRGIYEQYF. For the CDR3, the DNA is TGCGCCAGCATGGACAGGGGAATCTACGAGCAGTACTTC.

This clonotype appeared a few times. The rearrangement links TRBV20-1 to TRBJ2-1; 8 bases fit TRBD2. There are 14 residues in the CDR3. Germline CDR1 DFQATT, CDR2 SNEGSKA (reference sequence). Trimming cost V 6 bases and J 5 bases; bases outside gene matches: 9. CDR3 protein: CSAPSGGGNNEQFF. The DNA for the CDR3 is TGCAGTGCCCCCTCTGGCGGGGGGAACAATGAGCAGTTCTTC.

The V gene is TRBV7-2, the J gene TRBJ2-5; D possibly corresponds to TRBD2 (5 bases). Trimming took 1 base from V and 2 from J, leaving 11 bases between them. This CDR3 contains 15 residues. Looked up from germline, CDR1 is SGHTA and CDR2 is FQGNSA. CDR3: CASSLVGLAQETQYF. The CDR3 DNA reads TGTGCCAGCAGCTTAGTAGGGCTAGCACAAGAGACCCAGTACTTC.

V and J are TRBV2 and TRBJ1-2; weak D call: TRBD1 (6 bases). Trimming pared 8 bases from V and 0 bases from J, leaving 16 bases between. CDR3 size: 15 residues. In germline, CDR1 is SNHLY, CDR2 FYNNEI. The CDR3 here is CASPRTVVTNYGYTF. The CDR3 DNA follows: TGTGCCAGCCCCCGGACAGTCGTTACTAACTATGGCTACACCTTC.

This rearrangement joins TRBV29-1 to TRBJ1-4, with D maybe TRBD1 (6 bases). The CDR3 extends over 13 amino acids. The germline CDR1 and CDR2 sequences are SQVTM and ANQGSEA. The V and J ends lost 2 bases and 8 bases respectively, with 12 bases between them. The DNA of the CDR3 is TGCAGCGTTGAACCGGCCAGGGGAGAAAAACTGTTTTTT. Its protein is CSVEPARGEKLFF.

The table lists this clonotype with a few counts. The gene calls are TRBV11-2 and TRBJ2-5; 7 positions agree with TRBD1. Germline-derived CDR1 and CDR2 are SGHAT and FQNNGV. V lost 5 bases and J lost 4; bases outside the gene matches: 13. This CDR3 is built from 16 residues. As DNA, the CDR3 is TGTGCCAGCAGCCCCCCTCGACAGGGTTTGGTAGAGACCCAGTACTTC. As protein: CASSPPRQGLVETQYF.

V and J are TRBV7-2 and TRBJ2-4; TRBD1 matches at 8 bases. CDR3 size: 17 residues. Germline lookup yields CDR1 SGHTA and CDR2 FQGNSA. V shed 3 bases, J shed 2 bases, and the junction held 9 bases outside the gene matches. CDR3 bases: TGTGCCAGCAGCTTGGGGGGCAGGGGGCGATCCAAAAACATTCAGTACTTC. Its translation is CASSLGGRGRSKNIQYF. Full variable domain (outside the CDR3, taken from reference TRBV7-2 and TRBJ2-4): GAGVSQSPSNKVTEKGKDVELRCDPISGHTALYWYRQSLGQGLEFLIYFQGNSAPDKSGLPSDRFSAERTGGSVSTLTIQRTQQEDSAVYLCASSLGGRGRSKNIQYFGAGTRLSVL.

V is TRBV20-1 and J is TRBJ1-2; D is perhaps TRBD1 (6 bases). This CDR3 region has 13 residues. V lost 0 bases and J lost 5, with 10 bases in between. Germline values: CDR1 DFQATT, CDR2 SNEGSKA (reference sequence). CDR3 coding DNA: TGCAGTGCTAGAGAAACAGGGTTTTATGGCTACACCTTC. The encoded protein is CSARETGFYGYTF.